The rows below give T cell receptor beta chains drawn from one sample of a study of a mutant IDH1 vaccine in newly diagnosed glioma. These TCRs' antigens remain unknown. Profiling relied on immunoSEQ multiplex PCR, and the TCRdb table lists in-frame clones only, not all of them. Among about 81,000 clones listed, 65% to 90% were seen once. The input for sequencing was PBMCs, taken from a glioma patient whose treatment included an IDH1 peptide vaccine. These receptors all come from a young man with glioma. Some clones in this sample may be carry-over from other donors' samples. The conserved cysteine and the conserved F or W are not part of the CDR3 here. The size of a clone is reported for some rows only, either as once, few or many, or as a class for expanded clones.

v_call: TRBV30; clone_size: -; j_call: TRBJ2-7; cdr3_length: 9; cdr3_aa: AWSRTYEQY
v_call: TRBV7-9; clone_size: -; j_call: TRBJ2-5; cdr3_length: 12; cdr3_aa: ASSASGISETQY
v_call: TRBV30; clone_size: -; j_call: TRBJ1-6; cdr3_length: 13; cdr3_aa: AWSAPRSYNSPLH
v_call: TRBV5-5; clone_size: -; j_call: TRBJ1-1; cdr3_length: 13; cdr3_aa: ASSQRAPRDTEAF
v_call: TRBV19; clone_size: -; j_call: TRBJ1-6; cdr3_length: 16; cdr3_aa: ASRGTPGQGVRDSPLH
v_call: TRBV9; clone_size: once; j_call: TRBJ2-7; cdr3_length: 12; cdr3_aa: ASTPPGQPYEQY
v_call: TRBV15; clone_size: -; j_call: TRBJ1-1; cdr3_length: 13; cdr3_aa: ATSRGGVMNTEAF
v_call: TRBV7-9; clone_size: -; j_call: TRBJ2-3; cdr3_length: 11; cdr3_aa: ASSLDLANTQY
v_call: TRBV5-1; clone_size: -; j_call: TRBJ1-2; cdr3_length: 12; cdr3_aa: ASSLVGGGYGYT
v_call: TRBV6-1; clone_size: -; j_call: TRBJ1-2; cdr3_length: 11; cdr3_aa: AIGARGNYGYT
v_call: TRBV27; clone_size: few; j_call: TRBJ1-1; cdr3_length: 11; cdr3_aa: ASRAYGGTEAF
v_call: TRBV27; clone_size: -; j_call: TRBJ2-3; cdr3_length: 16; cdr3_aa: ASSYYSPKGHSTDTQY
v_call: TRBV11-2; clone_size: once; j_call: TRBJ1-6; cdr3_length: 13; cdr3_aa: ASSRRGQRNSPLH
v_call: TRBV5-1; clone_size: -; j_call: TRBJ2-3; cdr3_length: 13; cdr3_aa: ASSLGTGGTDTQY
v_call: TRBV2; clone_size: once; j_call: TRBJ2-1; cdr3_length: 13; cdr3_aa: ASSLAGGPYNEQF
v_call: TRBV9; clone_size: -; j_call: TRBJ2-2; cdr3_length: 12; cdr3_aa: ASSGGYSTGELF
v_call: TRBV6-4; clone_size: -; j_call: TRBJ2-2; cdr3_length: 12; cdr3_aa: ASSEAGDTGELF
v_call: TRBV2; clone_size: -; j_call: TRBJ2-1; cdr3_length: 12; cdr3_aa: ASIMRETYNEQF
v_call: TRBV4-1; clone_size: -; j_call: TRBJ2-1; cdr3_length: 16; cdr3_aa: ASSPKNGLAGGYNEQF
v_call: TRBV2; clone_size: -; j_call: TRBJ2-1; cdr3_length: 13; cdr3_aa: ASSEIAGGYNEQF
v_call: TRBV30; clone_size: -; j_call: TRBJ1-2; cdr3_length: 12; cdr3_aa: AWSVPTGVVGYT
v_call: TRBV5-1; clone_size: -; j_call: TRBJ1-4; cdr3_length: 12; cdr3_aa: ASSNGGTNEKLF
v_call: TRBV5-8; clone_size: -; j_call: TRBJ2-7; cdr3_length: 14; cdr3_aa: ASSLLFGQGGHEQY
v_call: TRBV10-3; clone_size: -; j_call: TRBJ1-5; cdr3_length: 11; cdr3_aa: AISVRPDQPQH
v_call: TRBV6-5; clone_size: -; j_call: TRBJ2-7; cdr3_length: 12; cdr3_aa: ASSYPRQAYEQY
v_call: TRBV11-2; clone_size: -; j_call: TRBJ1-3; cdr3_length: 14; cdr3_aa: ASSLVAGRAGNTIY
v_call: TRBV18; clone_size: -; j_call: TRBJ2-5; cdr3_length: 13; cdr3_aa: ASSPLQGYQETQY
v_call: TRBV5-1; clone_size: -; j_call: TRBJ2-1; cdr3_length: 14; cdr3_aa: ASSLTGLAGAVEQF
v_call: TRBV9; clone_size: -; j_call: TRBJ2-2; cdr3_length: 15; cdr3_aa: ASSVAGLAGVHGELF
v_call: TRBV5-6; clone_size: once; j_call: TRBJ2-7; cdr3_length: 12; cdr3_aa: ASSAARVSYEQY
v_call: TRBV5-6; clone_size: -; j_call: TRBJ2-7; cdr3_length: 13; cdr3_aa: ASSIGTSAAYEQY
v_call: TRBV5-5; clone_size: -; j_call: TRBJ1-1; cdr3_length: 10; cdr3_aa: ASSRQSGEAF
v_call: TRBV5-6; clone_size: -; j_call: TRBJ1-3; cdr3_length: 13; cdr3_aa: ASSLGPVSGNTIY
v_call: TRBV11-3; clone_size: -; j_call: TRBJ2-7; cdr3_length: 13; cdr3_aa: ASSLDSGRAYEQY
v_call: TRBV18; clone_size: -; j_call: TRBJ1-5; cdr3_length: 14; cdr3_aa: ASSPTGGILDQPQH
v_call: TRBV2; clone_size: few; j_call: TRBJ2-1; cdr3_length: 13; cdr3_aa: ASSLTGGSYNEQF
v_call: TRBV9; clone_size: -; j_call: TRBJ2-7; cdr3_length: 12; cdr3_aa: ASSPPGQFYEQY
v_call: TRBV5-1; clone_size: -; j_call: TRBJ2-3; cdr3_length: 14; cdr3_aa: ASSPSGRARTDTQY
v_call: TRBV9; clone_size: -; j_call: TRBJ1-3; cdr3_length: 13; cdr3_aa: ASSNRGGSGNTIY
v_call: TRBV27; clone_size: -; j_call: TRBJ2-7; cdr3_length: 11; cdr3_aa: ASSRQATYEQY
v_call: TRBV5-4; clone_size: -; j_call: TRBJ1-5; cdr3_length: 11; cdr3_aa: ASSIDGSGPQH
v_call: TRBV2; clone_size: -; j_call: TRBJ1-5; cdr3_length: 11; cdr3_aa: ASRGGAHQPQH
v_call: TRBV4-2; clone_size: once; j_call: TRBJ2-4; cdr3_length: 17; cdr3_aa: ASSPVRQTGGGGKNIQY
v_call: TRBV6-1; clone_size: -; j_call: TRBJ2-6; cdr3_length: 15; cdr3_aa: ASSVRTGGAGANVLT
v_call: TRBV28; clone_size: once; j_call: TRBJ2-7; cdr3_length: 11; cdr3_aa: ASSPVDSYEQY
v_call: TRBV11-3; clone_size: -; j_call: TRBJ2-2; cdr3_length: 14; cdr3_aa: ASSPLAGENTGELF
v_call: TRBV10-1; clone_size: -; j_call: TRBJ2-1; cdr3_length: 12; cdr3_aa: ASSPRRSYNEQF
v_call: TRBV12-5; clone_size: -; j_call: TRBJ2-3; cdr3_length: 13; cdr3_aa: ASAPLSGKTDTQY
v_call: TRBV4-2; clone_size: -; j_call: TRBJ1-2; cdr3_length: 12; cdr3_aa: ASSQARANYGYT
v_call: TRBV25-1; clone_size: -; j_call: TRBJ2-4; cdr3_length: 13; cdr3_aa: ASSPPGTGSGIQY
v_call: TRBV9; clone_size: -; j_call: TRBJ1-2; cdr3_length: 10; cdr3_aa: ASGGPGGGYT
v_call: TRBV27; clone_size: -; j_call: TRBJ2-1; cdr3_length: 13; cdr3_aa: ASSLTRGHGNEQF
v_call: TRBV30; clone_size: -; j_call: TRBJ1-2; cdr3_length: 10; cdr3_aa: AWSVRSGYLT
v_call: TRBV28; clone_size: -; j_call: TRBJ1-1; cdr3_length: 10; cdr3_aa: ARRGGSTEAF
v_call: TRBV5-1; clone_size: -; j_call: TRBJ1-3; cdr3_length: 15; cdr3_aa: ASSDTKLGSSGNTIY
v_call: TRBV18; clone_size: few; j_call: TRBJ1-2; cdr3_length: 14; cdr3_aa: ASSPLNTGQPYGYT